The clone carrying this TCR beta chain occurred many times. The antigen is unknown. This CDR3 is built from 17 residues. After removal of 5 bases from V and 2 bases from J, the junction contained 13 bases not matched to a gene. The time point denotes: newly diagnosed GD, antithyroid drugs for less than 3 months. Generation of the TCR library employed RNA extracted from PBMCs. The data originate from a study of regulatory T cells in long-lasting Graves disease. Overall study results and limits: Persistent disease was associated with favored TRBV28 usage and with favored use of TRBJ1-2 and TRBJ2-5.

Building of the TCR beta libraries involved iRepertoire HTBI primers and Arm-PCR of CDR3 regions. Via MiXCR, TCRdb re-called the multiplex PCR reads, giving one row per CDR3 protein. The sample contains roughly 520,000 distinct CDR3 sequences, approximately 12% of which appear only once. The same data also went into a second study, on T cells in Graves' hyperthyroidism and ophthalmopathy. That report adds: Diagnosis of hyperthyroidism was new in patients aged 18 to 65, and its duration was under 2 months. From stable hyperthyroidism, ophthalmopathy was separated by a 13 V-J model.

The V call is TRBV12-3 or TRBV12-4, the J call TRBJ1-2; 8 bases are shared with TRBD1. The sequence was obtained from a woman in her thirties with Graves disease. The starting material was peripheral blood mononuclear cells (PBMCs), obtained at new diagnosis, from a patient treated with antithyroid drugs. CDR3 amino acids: CASSPRGTGGQNYGYTF. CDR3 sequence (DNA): TGTGCCAGCAGTCCCCGTGGTACAGGGGGACAAAACTATGGCTACACCTTC.